This is a list of T cell receptor beta chains from one sample in a study of OX40 agonist ivuxolimab in advanced cancers. Produced via immunoSEQ multiplex PCR; TCRdb's table is partial and in-frame only. The table records about 74,000 clones, 84% of them present only once. Sequencing used CD4+ or CD8+ T cells sorted from blood, obtained in a trial of the OX40 agonist ivuxolimab. The receptor source for this set is an adult with an advanced solid tumor such as melanoma, head and neck, liver or kidney cancer. The CDR3 runs from the conserved cysteine through the conserved F or W. Each record gives: D gene, V gene, clone size, J gene, CDR3 protein, CDR3 DNA. The D gene is left open where the match is weak. For some rows the clone size is stated as once, few or many, or as a class when expanded; others skip it.

d_call: TRBD2
v_call: TRBV7-6
clone_size: NA
j_call: TRBJ2-1
cdr3_aa: CASSSNGGESYNEQFF
cdr3_nt: TGTGCCAGCAGCTCAAACGGGGGGGAGTCCTACAATGAGCAGTTCTTC

d_call: NA
v_call: TRBV11-2
clone_size: NA
j_call: TRBJ1-1
cdr3_aa: CASSLGENTEAFF
cdr3_nt: TGTGCCAGCAGCTTAGGTGAGAACACTGAAGCTTTCTTT

d_call: TRBD1
v_call: TRBV28
clone_size: NA
j_call: TRBJ2-7
cdr3_aa: CASSRDRASLCQQYF
cdr3_nt: TGTGCCAGCAGCCGCGACAGGGCTTCCCTCTGCCAGCAGTACTTC

d_call: NA
v_call: TRBV19
clone_size: NA
j_call: TRBJ2-5
cdr3_aa: CASSPTGRETQYF
cdr3_nt: TGTGCCAGTAGCCCGACAGGGAGGGAGACCCAGTACTTC

d_call: NA
v_call: TRBV19
clone_size: NA
j_call: TRBJ2-3
cdr3_aa: CASSIADTQYF
cdr3_nt: TGTGCCAGTAGTATAGCCGATACGCAGTATTTT

d_call: NA
v_call: TRBV5-1
clone_size: NA
j_call: TRBJ1-3
cdr3_aa: CASSDNGNTIYF
cdr3_nt: TGCGCCAGCAGCGACAATGGAAACACCATATATTTT

d_call: NA
v_call: TRBV6-5
clone_size: NA
j_call: TRBJ1-6
cdr3_aa: CASSYGADISPLHF
cdr3_nt: TGTGCCAGCAGTTACGGGGCGGATATTTCACCCCTCCACTTT

d_call: NA
v_call: TRBV5-5
clone_size: few
j_call: TRBJ1-5
cdr3_aa: CASSLGTGTQHF
cdr3_nt: TGTGCCAGCAGCTTGGGAACAGGGACCCAGCATTTT

d_call: TRBD1
v_call: TRBV5-1
clone_size: NA
j_call: TRBJ1-6
cdr3_aa: CASSTQLDRDSPLHF
cdr3_nt: TGCGCCAGCAGCACCCAACTGGACAGGGATTCACCCCTCCACTTT

d_call: NA
v_call: TRBV6-1
clone_size: NA
j_call: TRBJ2-3
cdr3_aa: CASSVGPSTDTQYF
cdr3_nt: TGTGCCAGCAGTGTAGGTCCTAGCACAGATACGCAGTATTTT

d_call: NA
v_call: TRBV6-5
clone_size: NA
j_call: TRBJ1-1
cdr3_aa: CASSVSRLNTEAFF
cdr3_nt: TGTGCCAGCAGTGTATCTAGGCTGAACACTGAAGCTTTCTTT

d_call: NA
v_call: TRBV6-6
clone_size: NA
j_call: TRBJ2-5
cdr3_aa: CASSNRVETQYF
cdr3_nt: TGTGCCAGCAGTAACAGGGTCGAGACCCAGTACTTC

d_call: TRBD2
v_call: TRBV30
clone_size: NA
j_call: TRBJ2-5
cdr3_aa: CAWSVGGSFGETQYF
cdr3_nt: TGTGCCTGGTCCGTTGGCGGGAGCTTTGGAGAGACCCAGTACTTC

d_call: NA
v_call: TRBV5-6
clone_size: NA
j_call: TRBJ2-1
cdr3_aa: CASSSLTDLGDNEQFF
cdr3_nt: TGTGCCAGCAGCTCTCTGACAGATCTAGGTGACAATGAGCAGTTCTTC

d_call: TRBD1
v_call: TRBV11-2
clone_size: NA
j_call: TRBJ1-2
cdr3_aa: CASSLAGQSGGGYTF
cdr3_nt: TGTGCCAGCAGCTTAGCGGGACAGTCAGGAGGCGGCTACACCTTC

d_call: TRBD1
v_call: TRBV5-4
clone_size: NA
j_call: TRBJ1-2
cdr3_aa: CASSSDRDYGYTF
cdr3_nt: TGTGCCAGCAGCTCCGACAGGGACTATGGCTACACCTTC

d_call: NA
v_call: TRBV4-2
clone_size: NA
j_call: TRBJ2-6
cdr3_aa: CASSHSPTGSSGANVLTF
cdr3_nt: TGTGCCAGCAGCCATTCCCCTACAGGGAGCTCTGGGGCCAACGTCCTGACTTTC

d_call: NA
v_call: TRBV19
clone_size: once
j_call: TRBJ2-2
cdr3_aa: CASSLSRDTGELFF
cdr3_nt: TGTGCCAGTTCCTTATCCAGGGACACCGGGGAGCTGTTTTTT

d_call: NA
v_call: TRBV15
clone_size: NA
j_call: TRBJ2-3
cdr3_aa: CATSRDGQTDTQYF
cdr3_nt: TGTGCCACCAGCAGAGATGGGCAGACAGATACGCAGTATTTT

d_call: NA
v_call: TRBV7-9
clone_size: NA
j_call: TRBJ1-1
cdr3_aa: CASSHFAGPEAFF
cdr3_nt: TGTGCCAGCAGCCATTTTGCAGGCCCTGAAGCTTTCTTT

d_call: NA
v_call: TRBV28
clone_size: NA
j_call: TRBJ1-5
cdr3_aa: CASSLNIRGQPQHF
cdr3_nt: TGTGCCAGCAGTTTAAACATCCGGGGGCAGCCCCAGCATTTT

d_call: TRBD1
v_call: TRBV5-4
clone_size: NA
j_call: TRBJ2-1
cdr3_aa: CASSLGGQGVYEQFF
cdr3_nt: TGTGCCAGCAGCTTAGGAGGACAGGGGGTTTATGAGCAGTTCTTC

d_call: TRBD1
v_call: TRBV2
clone_size: NA
j_call: TRBJ1-2
cdr3_aa: CASSAWGQGGGYTF
cdr3_nt: TGTGCCAGCAGTGCTTGGGGACAGGGAGGTGGCTACACCTTC

d_call: NA
v_call: TRBV10-1
clone_size: NA
j_call: TRBJ2-7
cdr3_aa: CASSDTGYSHEQYF
cdr3_nt: TGCGCCAGCAGTGACACAGGGTATAGCCACGAGCAGTACTTC

d_call: NA
v_call: TRBV7-2
clone_size: NA
j_call: TRBJ2-7
cdr3_aa: CASSLEWGSSYEQYF
cdr3_nt: TGTGCCAGCAGCTTAGAGTGGGGCAGCTCCTACGAGCAGTACTTC

d_call: TRBD1
v_call: TRBV29-1
clone_size: NA
j_call: TRBJ1-1
cdr3_aa: CSILRDRDTEAFF
cdr3_nt: TGCAGCATCCTCCGGGACAGGGACACTGAAGCTTTCTTT

d_call: TRBD1
v_call: TRBV6-6
clone_size: NA
j_call: TRBJ2-5
cdr3_aa: CASSYPDRGETQYF
cdr3_nt: TGTGCCAGCAGTTACCCCGACAGGGGAGAGACCCAGTACTTC

d_call: TRBD1
v_call: TRBV27
clone_size: NA
j_call: TRBJ2-7
cdr3_aa: CASSRTGVPYEQYF
cdr3_nt: TGTGCCAGCAGCCGGACAGGGGTTCCCTACGAGCAGTACTTC

d_call: NA
v_call: TRBV5-1
clone_size: NA
j_call: TRBJ2-3
cdr3_aa: CASSLGHPSTDTQYF
cdr3_nt: TGCGCCAGCAGCCTTGGACATCCTAGCACAGATACGCAGTATTTT

d_call: NA
v_call: TRBV28
clone_size: NA
j_call: TRBJ2-7
cdr3_aa: CASSLGRGTYEQYF
cdr3_nt: TGTGCCAGCAGTTTGGGTAGGGGGACCTACGAGCAGTACTTC

d_call: NA
v_call: TRBV9
clone_size: NA
j_call: TRBJ2-1
cdr3_aa: CASSVAPQGRYNEQFF
cdr3_nt: TGTGCCAGCAGCGTAGCTCCCCAGGGCCGGTACAATGAGCAGTTCTTC

d_call: TRBD1
v_call: TRBV4-2
clone_size: once
j_call: TRBJ2-7
cdr3_aa: CASSQDPGGTGSYEQYF
cdr3_nt: TGTGCCAGCAGCCAAGATCCTGGGGGGACAGGGAGCTACGAGCAGTACTTC

d_call: TRBD2
v_call: TRBV4-1
clone_size: NA
j_call: TRBJ2-5
cdr3_aa: CASSLSGGAGETQYF
cdr3_nt: TGCGCCAGCAGCCTTAGCGGGGGGGCGGGAGAGACCCAGTACTTC

d_call: NA
v_call: TRBV5-4
clone_size: NA
j_call: TRBJ2-7
cdr3_aa: CASSQPGVGEQYF
cdr3_nt: TGTGCCAGCAGCCAGCCCGGAGTGGGCGAGCAGTACTTC

d_call: NA
v_call: TRBV14
clone_size: NA
j_call: TRBJ1-1
cdr3_aa: CASSHTLRRNTEAFF
cdr3_nt: TGTGCCAGCAGCCATACATTAAGGAGGAACACTGAAGCTTTCTTT

d_call: NA
v_call: TRBV5-1
clone_size: NA
j_call: TRBJ1-3
cdr3_aa: CASSLEGGVDSGNTIYF
cdr3_nt: TGCGCCAGCAGCTTGGAAGGAGGGGTAGATTCTGGAAACACCATATATTTT

d_call: NA
v_call: TRBV6-8
clone_size: NA
j_call: TRBJ2-7
cdr3_aa: CASSPGDAYEQYF
cdr3_nt: TGTGCCAGCAGCCCAGGGGACGCCTACGAGCAGTACTTC

d_call: NA
v_call: TRBV7-2
clone_size: NA
j_call: TRBJ2-5
cdr3_aa: CASSSTKLGETQYF
cdr3_nt: TGTGCCAGCAGCTCGACCAAACTCGGGGAGACCCAGTACTTC

d_call: NA
v_call: TRBV5-1
clone_size: NA
j_call: TRBJ2-5
cdr3_aa: CASSLPGRTAKGETQYF
cdr3_nt: TGCGCCAGCAGCTTGCCGGGTCGGACTGCAAAGGGGGAGACCCAGTACTTC

d_call: NA
v_call: TRBV7-8
clone_size: NA
j_call: TRBJ2-7
cdr3_aa: CASSLADEQYF
cdr3_nt: TGTGCCAGCAGCTTAGCAGACGAGCAGTACTTC

d_call: TRBD1
v_call: TRBV9
clone_size: once
j_call: TRBJ1-2
cdr3_aa: CASSADRGQGGYTF
cdr3_nt: TGTGCCAGCAGCGCCGACAGGGGGCAAGGTGGCTACACCTTC

d_call: NA
v_call: TRBV5-1
clone_size: NA
j_call: TRBJ2-1
cdr3_aa: CASSLPTNEQFF
cdr3_nt: TGCGCCAGCAGCCTACCCACCAATGAGCAGTTCTTC

d_call: NA
v_call: TRBV2
clone_size: NA
j_call: TRBJ1-4
cdr3_aa: CASSGGGRGRSNEKLFF
cdr3_nt: TGTGCCAGCAGTGGGGGGGGCAGGGGCCGGAGTAATGAAAAACTGTTTTTT

d_call: NA
v_call: TRBV10-3
clone_size: NA
j_call: TRBJ1-1
cdr3_aa: CATPQGDMNTEAFF
cdr3_nt: TGTGCCACCCCCCAAGGGGATATGAACACTGAAGCTTTCTTT

d_call: NA
v_call: TRBV18
clone_size: NA
j_call: TRBJ1-5
cdr3_aa: CASSPTGGQPQHF
cdr3_nt: TGTGCCAGCTCTCCAACAGGAGGTCAGCCCCAGCATTTT

d_call: NA
v_call: TRBV27
clone_size: NA
j_call: TRBJ1-6
cdr3_aa: CASSFLAPNSPLHF
cdr3_nt: TGTGCCAGCAGTTTTTTAGCCCCTAATTCACCCCTCCACTTT

d_call: NA
v_call: TRBV28
clone_size: NA
j_call: TRBJ1-4
cdr3_aa: CASSLIRAANEKLFF
cdr3_nt: TGTGCCAGCAGTCTGATACGGGCGGCTAATGAAAAACTGTTTTTT

d_call: NA
v_call: TRBV5-3
clone_size: NA
j_call: TRBJ1-1
cdr3_aa: CARSFTGFYTEAFF
cdr3_nt: TGTGCCAGAAGCTTTACAGGGTTCTACACTGAAGCTTTCTTT

d_call: TRBD2
v_call: TRBV4-2
clone_size: NA
j_call: TRBJ2-1
cdr3_aa: CASSHEGRGGRNEQFF
cdr3_nt: TGTGCCAGCAGCCATGAGGGGCGGGGGGGCCGGAATGAGCAGTTCTTC

d_call: NA
v_call: TRBV7-2
clone_size: few
j_call: TRBJ2-7
cdr3_aa: CASSSKTGGGRTSREQYF
cdr3_nt: TGTGCCAGCAGCTCGAAAACCGGAGGTGGACGGACTTCTCGGGAGCAGTACTTC

d_call: TRBD1
v_call: TRBV6-5
clone_size: once
j_call: TRBJ2-7
cdr3_aa: CASSYWGQGRNEQYF
cdr3_nt: TGTGCCAGCAGTTACTGGGGACAGGGGAGGAACGAGCAGTACTTC

d_call: TRBD2
v_call: TRBV18
clone_size: NA
j_call: TRBJ2-1
cdr3_aa: CASSSIGLGDPEQFF
cdr3_nt: TGTGCCAGCTCATCAATAGGACTAGGTGATCCTGAGCAGTTCTTC